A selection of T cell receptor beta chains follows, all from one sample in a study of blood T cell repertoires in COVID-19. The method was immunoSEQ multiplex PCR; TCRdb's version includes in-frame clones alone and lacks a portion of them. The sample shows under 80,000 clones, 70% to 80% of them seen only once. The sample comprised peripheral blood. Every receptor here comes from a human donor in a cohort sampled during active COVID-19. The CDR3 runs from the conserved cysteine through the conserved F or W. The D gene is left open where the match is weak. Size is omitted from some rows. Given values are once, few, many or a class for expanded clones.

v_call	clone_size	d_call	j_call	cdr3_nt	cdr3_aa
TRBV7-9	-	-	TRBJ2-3	TGTGCCAGCAGCCCCTCCGCGGTCCGAGATACGCAGTATTTT	CASSPSAVRDTQYF
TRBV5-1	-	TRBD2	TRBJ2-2	TGCGCCAGCACGCCCCAGCGGGAGGGCCCCAGCGGGGAGCTGTTTTTT	CASTPQREGPSGELFF
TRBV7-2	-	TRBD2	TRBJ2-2	TGTGCCAGCAGCTTAGGCCCTAGCGGGAGAGGGACCGGGGAGCTGTTTTTT	CASSLGPSGRGTGELFF
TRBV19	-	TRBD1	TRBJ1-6	TGTGCCAGTAGTTCCACCGGGACAGGGGTCTCGTCACCCCTCCACTTT	CASSSTGTGVSSPLHF
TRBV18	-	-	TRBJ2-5	TGTGCCAGCTCACCCCCTTCCCCCTACAGGGAAGGCCAGTACTTC	CASSPPSPYREGQYF
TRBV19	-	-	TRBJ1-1	TGTGCCAGTAGTAGCCCCATGGGGGGGGCGTATCCTGAAGCTTTCTTT	CASSSPMGGAYPEAFF
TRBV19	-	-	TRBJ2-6	TGTGCCAGTAGTATGGCCCCAGGGCCTGGGGCCAACGTCCTGACTTTC	CASSMAPGPGANVLTF
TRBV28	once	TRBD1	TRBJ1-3	TGTGCCAGTCGGACAGGGAGGATAGGGAACACCATATATTTT	CASRTGRIGNTIYF
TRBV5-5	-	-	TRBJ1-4	TGTGCCAGCAGCCCCCGGTACCCGACTAATGAAAAACTGTTTTTT	CASSPRYPTNEKLFF
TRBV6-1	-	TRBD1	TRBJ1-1	TGTGCCAGCAGTGAACCGACAGGGTCGGGCACTGAAGCTTTCTTT	CASSEPTGSGTEAFF
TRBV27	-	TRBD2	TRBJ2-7	TGTGCCAGCAGACCTAGCGGGGGGCTCTACGAGCAGTACTTC	CASRPSGGLYEQYF
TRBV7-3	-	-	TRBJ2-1	TGTGCCAGCAGCTTAACCGGAGCGAGTTACAATGAGCAGTTCTTC	CASSLTGASYNEQFF
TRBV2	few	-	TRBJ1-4	TGTGCCAGCAGTGGACAGATTTTTAATGAAAAACTGTTTTTT	CASSGQIFNEKLFF
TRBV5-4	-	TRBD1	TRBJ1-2	TGTGCCAGCAGCCGGGACAGGGACGATGGCTACACCTTC	CASSRDRDDGYTF
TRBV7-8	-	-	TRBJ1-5	TGTGCCAGCAGCCTCCAGGGGTATCAGCCCCAGCATTTT	CASSLQGYQPQHF
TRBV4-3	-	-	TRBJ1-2	TGCGCCAGCAGCCAAGAAACAGGGTGGTTGAGCTATGGCTACACCTTC	CASSQETGWLSYGYTF
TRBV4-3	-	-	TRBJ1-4	TGCGCCAGCAGCCACTTTTTGGAGGGCGAAAAACTGTTTTTT	CASSHFLEGEKLFF
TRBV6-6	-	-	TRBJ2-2	TGTGCCAGCAGTCTCAATTCAGCGAACACCGGGGAGCTGTTTTTT	CASSLNSANTGELFF
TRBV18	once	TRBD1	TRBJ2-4	TGTGCCAGCTCACCCCCGGACAGGACCCTAGCCAAAAACATTCAGTACTTC	CASSPPDRTLAKNIQYF
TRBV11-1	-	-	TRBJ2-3	TGTGCCATCAAGGCCCAGACTAGCACAGATACGCAGTATTTT	CAIKAQTSTDTQYF
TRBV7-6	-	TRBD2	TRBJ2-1	TGTGCCAGCAGCTTAGAAGGGACTACCTACAATGAGCAGTTCTTC	CASSLEGTTYNEQFF
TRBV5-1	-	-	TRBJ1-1	TGCGCCAGCAGCTTGGAGGCGGCGAACACTGAAGCTTTCTTT	CASSLEAANTEAFF
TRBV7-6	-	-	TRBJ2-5	TGTGCCAGCAGCTCGCAGCCCGGGACACTCCAAGAGACCCAGTACTTC	CASSSQPGTLQETQYF
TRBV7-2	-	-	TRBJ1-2	TGTGCCAGCAGCTTAATGACAGATGGGGGCTACACCTTC	CASSLMTDGGYTF
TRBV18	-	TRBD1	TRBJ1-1	TGTGCCAGCTCACCCCTTGGACAGGTTACTGAAGCTTTCTTT	CASSPLGQVTEAFF
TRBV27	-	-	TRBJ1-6	TGTGCCAGCAGTTTATCGTCAGGGTATAATTCACCCCTCCACTTT	CASSLSSGYNSPLHF
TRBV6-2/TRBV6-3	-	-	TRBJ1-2	TGTGCCAGCAGTTACCGGACAGTTTCCAACTATGGCTACACCTTC	CASSYRTVSNYGYTF
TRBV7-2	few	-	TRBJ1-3	TGTGCCAGCAGCTTAGGACCGGGGGGGCGAGGGAACACCATATATTTT	CASSLGPGGRGNTIYF
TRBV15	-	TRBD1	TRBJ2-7	TGTGCCACCAGCAGCAGGACAGGAGGCTCCCCCTACGAGCAGTACTTC	CATSSRTGGSPYEQYF
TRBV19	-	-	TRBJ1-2	TGTGCCAGTAGCAGCATGGAGGCTCGGCACTATGGCTACACCTTC	CASSSMEARHYGYTF
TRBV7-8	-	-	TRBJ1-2	TGTGCCAGCAGCCCAATCAGGGGCCATGGTGGCTACACCTTC	CASSPIRGHGGYTF
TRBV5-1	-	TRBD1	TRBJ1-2	TGCGCCAGCAGCTTGGTCGGCGGGACAGGTGTTTATGGCTACACCTTC	CASSLVGGTGVYGYTF
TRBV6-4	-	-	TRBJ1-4	TGTGCCAGCAGTGACTCGGGAGGACACCGGCCTAGGGAGCGAAAACTGTTTTTT	CASSDSGGHRPRERKLFF
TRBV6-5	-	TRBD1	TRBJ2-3	TGTGCCAGCAGTTACCCCGGGACAGGGAACACAGATACGCAGTATTTT	CASSYPGTGNTDTQYF
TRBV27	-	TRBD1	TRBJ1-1	TGTGCCAGCAGTCTGGGACAGGGAGTCACTGAAGCTTTCTTT	CASSLGQGVTEAFF
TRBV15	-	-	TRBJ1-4	TGTGCCACCCGAAAATCTCACAGGGAGAATGAAAAACTGTTTTTT	CATRKSHRENEKLFF
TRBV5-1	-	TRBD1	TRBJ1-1	TGCGCCAGCAGCTCAAATCCGACAGGGACTGAAGCTTTCTTT	CASSSNPTGTEAFF